What follows are 6 T cell receptor beta chains derived from one specimen sequenced in a study of T cell changes during pregnancy in multiple sclerosis. Method: immunoSEQ multiplex PCR; TCRdb's copy keeps in-frame clones and lacks some. Here the sample spans approximately 83,000 clones, approximately 95% being singletons. The source was peripheral blood, collected in the first trimester of pregnancy. Every receptor here comes from a female donor with multiple sclerosis, enrolled in a pregnancy study.

The chain has TRBV6-6 and TRBJ2-7; 11 bases fit TRBD1. Trimming took 8 bases from V and 5 from J; bases not matched to a gene: 8. There are 14 residues in the CDR3. Germline V gene data show CDR1 as MNHNY and CDR2 as SVGAGI (reference sequence). Here the CDR3 DNA reads TGTGCCAGCGGGTATGGACAGGGGGCAAACGAGCAGTACTTC. Its translation: CASGYGQGANEQYF.

This sequence joins TRBV19 and TRBJ2-1, with 8 bases that match TRBD2. V was clipped by 0 bases and J by 0 bases; unmatched bases: 7. The CDR3 has 18 amino acids. Germline CDR1 is LNHDA and CDR2 is SQIVND (reference sequence). DNA for the CDR3: TGTGCCAGTAGTATAGATCGGGTAGCGGGGTACTCCTACAATGAGCAGTTCTTC. Its translation is CASSIDRVAGYSYNEQFF.

This chain links TRBV4-1 with TRBJ1-1; D call uncertain. Trimming pared 1 base from V and 2 bases from J, leaving 5 bases between. Germline V gives CDR1 MGHRA, CDR2 YSYEKL. The CDR3 consists of 13 residues. CDR3 in DNA: TGCGCCAGCAGCCAAGGACATAACACTGAAGCTTTCTTT. This translates into CASSQGHNTEAFF.

This chain joins TRBV9 and TRBJ1-2; TRBD1 matches at 9 bases. V dropped 4 bases and J dropped 8; count of bases not matched to a gene: 12. The CDR3 covers 15 residues. Germline CDR1 is SGDLS and CDR2 is YYNGEE. The CDR3 sequence: CASSPPGQGEGGYTF. The CDR3 nucleotides are TGTGCCAGCAGCCCTCCGGGACAGGGTGAAGGAGGCTACACCTTC.

The V gene is TRBV11-2, the J gene TRBJ2-1, with 11 bases lining up with TRBD2. After removal of 6 bases from V and 4 bases from J, the junction contained 5 bases not matched to a gene. The CDR3 consists of 15 residues. CDR1 is SGHAT and CDR2 is FQNNGV in the germline V gene. CDR3 nucleotide sequence: TGTGCCAGCAGGCTAGCGGGGGGTCGATACAATGAGCAGTTCTTC. It yields the protein CASRLAGGRYNEQFF.

This rearrangement joins TRBV16 to TRBJ2-7; D is possibly TRBD1 (6 bases). The CDR3 is made up of 16 amino acids. Germline V gives CDR1 KGHSY, CDR2 FQNENV. V lost 2 bases to trimming and J lost 2 bases, with 16 bases between them. The CDR3 region is CASSQLGQSGTYEQYF. In DNA form, the CDR3 reads TGTGCCAGCAGCCAACTCGGACAGTCCGGAACCTACGAGCAGTACTTC.